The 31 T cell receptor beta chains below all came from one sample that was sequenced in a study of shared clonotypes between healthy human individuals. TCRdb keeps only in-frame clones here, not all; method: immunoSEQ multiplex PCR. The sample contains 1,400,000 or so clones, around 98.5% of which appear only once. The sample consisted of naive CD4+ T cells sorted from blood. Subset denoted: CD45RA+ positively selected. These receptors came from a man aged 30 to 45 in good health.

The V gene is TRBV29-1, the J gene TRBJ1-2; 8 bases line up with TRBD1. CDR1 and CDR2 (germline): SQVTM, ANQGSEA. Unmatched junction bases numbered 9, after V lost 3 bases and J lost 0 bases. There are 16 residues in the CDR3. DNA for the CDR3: TGCAGCGTTGACCAAACCGGGACAGGAACTAACTATGGCTACACCTTC. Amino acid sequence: CSVDQTGTGTNYGYTF.

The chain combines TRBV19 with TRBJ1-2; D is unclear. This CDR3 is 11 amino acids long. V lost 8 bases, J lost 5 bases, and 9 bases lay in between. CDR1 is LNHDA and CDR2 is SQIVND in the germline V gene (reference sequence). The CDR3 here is CASGQGYGYTF. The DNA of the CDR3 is TGTGCCAGTGGGCAAGGGTATGGCTACACCTTC. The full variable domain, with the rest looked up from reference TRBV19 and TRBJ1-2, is DGGITQSPKYLFRKEGQNVTLSCEQNLNHDAMYWYRQDPGQGLRLIYYSQIVNDFQKGDIAEGYSVSREKKESFPLTVTSAQKNPTAFYLCASGQGYGYTFGSGTRLTVV.

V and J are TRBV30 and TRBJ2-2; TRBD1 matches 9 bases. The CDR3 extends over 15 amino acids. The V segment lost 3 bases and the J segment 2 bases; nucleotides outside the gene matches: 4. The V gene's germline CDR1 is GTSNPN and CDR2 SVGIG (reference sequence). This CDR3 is CAWRDRGLNTGELFF. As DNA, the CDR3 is TGTGCCTGGAGGGACAGGGGCCTTAACACCGGGGAGCTGTTTTTT.

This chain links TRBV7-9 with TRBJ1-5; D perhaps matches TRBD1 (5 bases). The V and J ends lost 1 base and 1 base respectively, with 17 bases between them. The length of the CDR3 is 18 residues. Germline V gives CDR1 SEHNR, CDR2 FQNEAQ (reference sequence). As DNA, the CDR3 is TGTGCCAGCAGCTTAGGGTACCGGGACGGATGGAGCAATCAGCCCCAGCATTTT. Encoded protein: CASSLGYRDGWSNQPQHF.

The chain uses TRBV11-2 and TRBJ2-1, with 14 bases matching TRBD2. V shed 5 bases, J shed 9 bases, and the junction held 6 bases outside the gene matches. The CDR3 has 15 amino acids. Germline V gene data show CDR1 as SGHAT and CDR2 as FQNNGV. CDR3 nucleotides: TGTGCCAGCAGCCGGACTAGCGGGAGGATCCCTGAGCAGTTCTTC. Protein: CASSRTSGRIPEQFF.

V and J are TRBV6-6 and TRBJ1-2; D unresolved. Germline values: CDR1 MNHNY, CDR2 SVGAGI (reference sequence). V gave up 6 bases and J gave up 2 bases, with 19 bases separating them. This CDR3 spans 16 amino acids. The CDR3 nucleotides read TGTGCCAGCAGCAAAAAGGCGAGGGAGCTCAACTATGGCTACACCTTC. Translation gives CASSKKARELNYGYTF.

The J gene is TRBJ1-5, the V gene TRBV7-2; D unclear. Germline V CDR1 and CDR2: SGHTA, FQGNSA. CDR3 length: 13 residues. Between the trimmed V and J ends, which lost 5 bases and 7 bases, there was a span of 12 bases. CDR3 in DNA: TGTGCCAGCAGCCTAGGGTCCAGACAGCCCCAGCATTTT. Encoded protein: CASSLGSRQPQHF.

The CDR3 bases are TGTGCCAGCAGGGTATCAGCTATCACTGAAGCTTTCTTT. Translated, it gives CASRVSAITEAFF. The rearrangement joins TRBV6-1 to TRBJ1-1; D ambiguous. V lost 6 bases to trimming and J lost 4 bases, with 12 bases between them. Germline V CDR1 and CDR2: MNHNS, SASEGT. The CDR3 totals 13 residues.

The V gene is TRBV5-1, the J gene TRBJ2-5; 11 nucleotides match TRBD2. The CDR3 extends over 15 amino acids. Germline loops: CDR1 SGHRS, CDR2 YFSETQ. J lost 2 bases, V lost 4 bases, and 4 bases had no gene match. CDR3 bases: TGCGCCAGCAGCCAGCTAGCGGGGGGTCAAGAGACCCAGTACTTC. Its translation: CASSQLAGGQETQYF.

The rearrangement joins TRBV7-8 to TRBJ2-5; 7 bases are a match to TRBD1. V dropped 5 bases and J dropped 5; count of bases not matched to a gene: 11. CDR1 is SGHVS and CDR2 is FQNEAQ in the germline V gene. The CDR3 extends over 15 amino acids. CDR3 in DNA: TGTGCCAGCAGCAACAGACAGGGAATAGGGGAGACCCAGTACTTC. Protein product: CASSNRQGIGETQYF.

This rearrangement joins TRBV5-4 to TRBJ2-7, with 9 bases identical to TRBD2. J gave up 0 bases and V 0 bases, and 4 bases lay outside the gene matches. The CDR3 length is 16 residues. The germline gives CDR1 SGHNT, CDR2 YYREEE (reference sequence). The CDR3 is CASSLAKTSGSYEQYF. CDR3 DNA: TGTGCCAGCAGCTTGGCCAAGACTAGCGGCTCCTACGAGCAGTACTTC.

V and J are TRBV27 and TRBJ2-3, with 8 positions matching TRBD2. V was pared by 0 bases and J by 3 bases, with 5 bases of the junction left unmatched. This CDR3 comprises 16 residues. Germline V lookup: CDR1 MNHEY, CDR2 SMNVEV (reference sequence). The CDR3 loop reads CASSLSTGGGTDTQYF. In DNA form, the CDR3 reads TGTGCCAGCAGTTTATCGACAGGCGGGGGGACAGATACGCAGTATTTT.

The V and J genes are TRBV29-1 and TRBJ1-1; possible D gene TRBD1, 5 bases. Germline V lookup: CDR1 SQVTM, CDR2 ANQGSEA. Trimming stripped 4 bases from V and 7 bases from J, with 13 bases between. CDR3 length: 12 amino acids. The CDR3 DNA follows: TGCAGCGTTGTACCAGGGCCGGGTGAAGCTTTCTTT. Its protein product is CSVVPGPGEAFF.

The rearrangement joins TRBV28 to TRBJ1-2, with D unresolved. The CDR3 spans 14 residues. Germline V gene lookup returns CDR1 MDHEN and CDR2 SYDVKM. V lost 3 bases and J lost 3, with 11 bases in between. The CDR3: CASSFRAVHYGYTF. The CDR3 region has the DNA TGTGCCAGCAGTTTTAGAGCAGTACACTATGGCTACACCTTC.

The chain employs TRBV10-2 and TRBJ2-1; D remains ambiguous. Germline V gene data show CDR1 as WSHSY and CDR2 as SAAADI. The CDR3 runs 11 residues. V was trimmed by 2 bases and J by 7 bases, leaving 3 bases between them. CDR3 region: CASSEENEQFF. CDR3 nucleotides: TGCGCCAGCAGTGAGGAGAATGAGCAGTTCTTC.

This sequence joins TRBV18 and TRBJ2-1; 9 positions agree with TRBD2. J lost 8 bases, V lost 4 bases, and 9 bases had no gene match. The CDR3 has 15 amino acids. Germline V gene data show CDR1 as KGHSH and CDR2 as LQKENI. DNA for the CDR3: TGTGCCAGCTCACTCTTGCGGGAGGGCCCGGATGAGCAGTTCTTC. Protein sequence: CASSLLREGPDEQFF. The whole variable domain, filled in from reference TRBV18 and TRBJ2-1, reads NAGVMQNPRHLVRRRGQEARLRCSPMKGHSHVYWYRQLPEEGLKFMVYLQKENIIDESGMPKERFSAEFPKEGPSILRIQQVVRGDSAAYFCASSLLREGPDEQFFGPGTRLTVL.

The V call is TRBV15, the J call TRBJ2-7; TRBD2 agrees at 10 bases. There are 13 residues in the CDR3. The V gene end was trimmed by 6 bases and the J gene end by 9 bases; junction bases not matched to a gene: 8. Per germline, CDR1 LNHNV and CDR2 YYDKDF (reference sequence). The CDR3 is CATRSAGGAGQYF. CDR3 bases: TGTGCCACCAGGTCAGCGGGAGGGGCGGGGCAGTACTTC.

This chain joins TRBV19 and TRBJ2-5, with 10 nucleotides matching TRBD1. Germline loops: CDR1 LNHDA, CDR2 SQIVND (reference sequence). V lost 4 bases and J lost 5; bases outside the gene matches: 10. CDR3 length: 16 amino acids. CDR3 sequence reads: CASSSGTGAWMETQYF. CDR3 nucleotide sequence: TGTGCCAGTAGTAGTGGGACAGGGGCGTGGATGGAGACCCAGTACTTC.

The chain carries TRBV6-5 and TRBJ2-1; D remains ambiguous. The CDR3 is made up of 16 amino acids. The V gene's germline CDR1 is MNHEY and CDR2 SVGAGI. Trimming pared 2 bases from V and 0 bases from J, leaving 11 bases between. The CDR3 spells CASSYGWASSYNEQFF. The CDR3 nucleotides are TGTGCCAGCAGTTACGGGTGGGCAAGCTCCTACAATGAGCAGTTCTTC.

CDR3 protein: CASTHPQGYEQYF. As DNA, the CDR3 is TGTGCCAGCACCCACCCGCAGGGGTACGAGCAGTACTTC. This sequence joins TRBV28 and TRBJ2-7; perhaps TRBD1 as D (6 bases). V dropped 7 bases and J dropped 4 bases, with 14 bases sitting between them. Germline loops: CDR1 MDHEN, CDR2 SYDVKM. There are 13 residues in the CDR3.

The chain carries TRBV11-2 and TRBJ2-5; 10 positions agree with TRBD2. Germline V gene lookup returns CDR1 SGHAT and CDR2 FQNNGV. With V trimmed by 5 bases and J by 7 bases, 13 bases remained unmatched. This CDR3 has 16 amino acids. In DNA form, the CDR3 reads TGTGCCAGCAGCCTCAGCGGGAGGGCTACTGTAATGACCCAGTACTTC. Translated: CASSLSGRATVMTQYF.

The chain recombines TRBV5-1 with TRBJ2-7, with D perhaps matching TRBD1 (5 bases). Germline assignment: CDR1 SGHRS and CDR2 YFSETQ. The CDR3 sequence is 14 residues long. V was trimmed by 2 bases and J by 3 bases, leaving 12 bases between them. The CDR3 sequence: CASSFDSDIYEQYF. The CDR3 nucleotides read TGCGCCAGCAGCTTTGACAGCGATATCTACGAGCAGTACTTC.

CDR3 nucleotides: TGTGCCAGCAGCTTAGGCCCCTCCACCGGGGAGCTGTTTTTT. This translates into CASSLGPSTGELFF. The rearrangement joins TRBV7-6 to TRBJ2-2, with D hard to call. V gave up 1 base and J gave up 4 bases, with 7 bases separating them. The germline CDR1 and CDR2 sequences are SGHVS and FNYEAQ. The CDR3 contains 14 residues.

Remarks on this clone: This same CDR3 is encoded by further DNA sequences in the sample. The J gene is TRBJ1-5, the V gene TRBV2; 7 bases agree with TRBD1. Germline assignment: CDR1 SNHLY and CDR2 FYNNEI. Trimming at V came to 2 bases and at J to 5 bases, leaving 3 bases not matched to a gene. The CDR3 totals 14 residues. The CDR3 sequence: CASSERQGDQPQHF. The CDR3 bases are TGTGCCAGCAGTGAACGACAGGGTGATCAGCCCCAGCATTTT.

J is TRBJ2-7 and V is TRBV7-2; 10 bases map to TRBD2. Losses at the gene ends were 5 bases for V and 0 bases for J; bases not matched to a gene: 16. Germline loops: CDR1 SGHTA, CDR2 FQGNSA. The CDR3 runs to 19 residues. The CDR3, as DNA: TGTGCCAGCAGCCCCCAGGTGTTACTAGCGGGACGAATCTCCTACGAGCAGTACTTC. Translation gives CASSPQVLLAGRISYEQYF. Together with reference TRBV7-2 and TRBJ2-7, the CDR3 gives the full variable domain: GAGVSQSPSNKVTEKGKDVELRCDPISGHTALYWYRQSLGQGLEFLIYFQGNSAPDKSGLPSDRFSAERTGGSVSTLTIQRTQQEDSAVYLCASSPQVLLAGRISYEQYFGPGTRLTVT.

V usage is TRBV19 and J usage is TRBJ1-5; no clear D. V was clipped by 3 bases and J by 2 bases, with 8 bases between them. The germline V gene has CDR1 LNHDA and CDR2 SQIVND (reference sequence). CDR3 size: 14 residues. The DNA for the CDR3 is TGTGCCAGTAGTATTAGGTCGGGCAATCAGCCCCAGCATTTT. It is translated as CASSIRSGNQPQHF.

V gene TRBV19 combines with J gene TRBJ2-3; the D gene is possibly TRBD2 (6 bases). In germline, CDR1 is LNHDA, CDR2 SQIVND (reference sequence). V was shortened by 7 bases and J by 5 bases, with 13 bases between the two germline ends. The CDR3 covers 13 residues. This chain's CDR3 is CASTMEGGDTQYF. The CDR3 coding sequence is TGTGCCAGTACCATGGAGGGTGGAGATACGCAGTATTTT.

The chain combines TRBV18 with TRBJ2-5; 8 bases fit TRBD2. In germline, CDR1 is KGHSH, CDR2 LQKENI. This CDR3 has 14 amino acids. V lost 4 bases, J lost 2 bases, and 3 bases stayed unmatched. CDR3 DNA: TGTGCCAGCTCACACACTAGCGGACAAGAGACCCAGTACTTC. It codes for CASSHTSGQETQYF.

Here the CDR3 reads CASSRTTGTNTGELFF. In DNA, the CDR3 is TGTGCCAGCAGCCGAACGACAGGGACGAACACCGGGGAGCTGTTTTTT. This chain uses TRBV11-3 with TRBJ2-2; 7 positions agree with TRBD1. From germline, CDR1 is SGHNT and CDR2 YENEEA. The CDR3 spans 16 residues. J was trimmed by 0 bases and V by 5 bases; bases with no gene match: 6.

The CDR3 DNA sequence: TGTGCCAGCAGCTCCAAGGTTGGAGATACGCAGTATTTT. Translated, it gives CASSSKVGDTQYF. The chain has TRBV7-2 and TRBJ2-3; D remains unclear. The CDR3 totals 13 residues. The germline V gene encodes CDR1 SGHTA and CDR2 FQGNSA. Trimming shortened V by 4 bases and J by 5 bases, and 10 bases separated the two germline ends.

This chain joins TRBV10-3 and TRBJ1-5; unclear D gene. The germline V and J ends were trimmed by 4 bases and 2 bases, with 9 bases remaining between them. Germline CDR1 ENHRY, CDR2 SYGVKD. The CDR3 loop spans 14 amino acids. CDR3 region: CAISGREGNQPQHF. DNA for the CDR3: TGTGCCATCAGTGGGCGGGAAGGCAATCAGCCCCAGCATTTT.